The 27 T cell receptor beta chains in this list originate from one sample, sequenced in a study of early T cells in non-severe SARS-CoV-2 infection. TCRdb passed the 5' RACE reads through MiXCR, listing each CDR3 protein once. The sample lists fewer than 85,000 distinct CDR3 sequences, about 13% occurring once. Sequenced input: whole blood. The source is an adult who was a healthcare worker with PCR-confirmed SARS-CoV-2 infection or an uninfected control (not recorded which).

As regards this clonotype: Sequence at one end of the junction differs from germline and may be a read error. The V gene is TRBV12-3 or TRBV12-4, the J gene TRBJ1-5; the match to TRBD1 covers 8 bases. This CDR3 is built from 15 residues. In nucleotides, the CDR3 is TGTGCCAACAGTTTACTAGCCAGGGGGCATCAGCCCCAGCATTTT. This encodes CANSLLARGHQPQHF.

This chain links TRBV12-3 or TRBV12-4 with TRBJ2-1; D may be TRBD1 (6 bases). The CDR3 contains 16 residues. V lost 0 bases to trimming and J lost 12 bases, with 21 bases between them. The chain's CDR3 is CASSLAGAPPYPGQFF. DNA of the CDR3: TGTGCCAGCAGTTTAGCGGGGGCCCCCCCCTATCCGGGGCAGTTCTTC.

Ten or more counts support this clonotype. The rearrangement joins TRBV11-2 to TRBJ2-2; possible D gene TRBD2, 5 bases. Germline V gives CDR1 SGHAT, CDR2 FQNNGV. The CDR3 is 12 residues long. The ends were cut back, 4 bases at V and 5 bases at J, with 5 bases in the middle. CDR3 protein: CASSSGTGELFF. The CDR3 DNA reads TGTGCCAGCAGCTCGGGGACCGGGGAGCTGTTTTTT. The whole variable domain, remainder taken from reference TRBV11-2 and TRBJ2-2, is EAGVAQSPRYKIIEKRQSVAFWCNPISGHATLYWYQQILGQGPKLLIQFQNNGVVDDSQLPKDRFSAERLKGVDSTLKIQPAKLEDSAVYLCASSSGTGELFFGEGSRLTVL.

This sequence joins TRBV11-2 and TRBJ1-1, with a weak D call TRBD1 (5 bases). Trimming cost V 5 bases and J 6 bases, with 13 bases left between them. The CDR3 extends over 13 amino acids. Germline V gives CDR1 SGHAT, CDR2 FQNNGV. CDR3 in DNA: TGTGCCAGCAGCCCTACCGGCAGGGCTGAAGCTTTCTTT. Its translation: CASSPTGRAEAFF.

The chain employs TRBV7-8 and TRBJ2-7; the D call may be TRBD1 or TRBD2 (5 bases each). Per germline, CDR1 SGHVS and CDR2 FQNEAQ. Trimming removed 0 bases at V and 7 bases at J, with 7 bases between. The CDR3 runs 12 residues. CDR3: CASSLARGEQYF. The CDR3 DNA is TGTGCCAGCAGCTTAGCGAGGGGAGAGCAGTACTTC.

This clonotype appeared many times. This chain links TRBV7-8 with TRBJ1-4, with 8 bases lining up with TRBD1. The germline V gene has CDR1 SGHVS and CDR2 FQNEAQ. The CDR3 runs to 14 residues. Trimming took 6 bases from V and 6 from J; bases not matched to a gene: 6. CDR3 DNA: TGTGCCAGCAGACGAAACAGGGGGGATGAAAAACTGTTTTTT. This translates into CASRRNRGDEKLFF. Supplemented by reference TRBV7-8 and TRBJ1-4, the full variable domain reads GAGVSQSPRYKVAKRGQDVALRCDPISGHVSLFWYQQALGQGPEFLTYFQNEAQLDKSGLPSDRFFAERPEGSVSTLKIQRTQQEDSAVYLCASRRNRGDEKLFFGSGTQLSVL.

This clonotype was observed many times. This chain links TRBV7-2 with TRBJ2-1; D possibly corresponds to TRBD2 (5 bases). CDR1 is SGHTA, CDR2 FQGNSA, per germline. Trimming took off 5 bases at V and 0 bases at J, with 11 bases between the two ends. This CDR3 is 15 amino acids long. The CDR3 here is CASSLLATSYNEQFF. The CDR3 bases are TGTGCCAGCAGCCTTCTAGCAACCTCCTACAATGAGCAGTTCTTC. The variable domain in full, with the rest retrieved from reference TRBV7-2 and TRBJ2-1, is GAGVSQSPSNKVTEKGKDVELRCDPISGHTALYWYRQSLGQGLEFLIYFQGNSAPDKSGLPSDRFSAERTGGSVSTLTIQRTQQEDSAVYLCASSLLATSYNEQFFGPGTRLTVL.

V gene TRBV20-1 combines with J gene TRBJ2-3; the D call may be TRBD1 or TRBD2 (5 bases each). Germline CDR1 is DFQATT and CDR2 is SNEGSKA (reference sequence). The CDR3 totals 15 residues. V was pared by 4 bases and J by 2 bases, with 16 bases between. CDR3 sequence: CSATTRGLLTDTQYF. CDR3 nucleotides: TGCAGTGCTACCACGAGGGGTCTACTCACAGATACGCAGTATTTT.

This clonotype was recorded at least ten times. The chain links TRBV7-3 to TRBJ2-7, with TRBD1 matching 7 bases. The V and J ends lost 5 bases and 3 bases, in that order; junction bases with no gene match: 10. The CDR3 consists of 15 residues. Germline loops: CDR1 SGHTA, CDR2 FQGTGA. The CDR3 nucleotides are TGTGCCAGCAGCCTCCAGGGGGTAGTCGGCTACGAGCAGTACTTC. Translating it yields CASSLQGVVGYEQYF.

Of note for this clonotype: This could be a read error, since a much larger clone is one nucleotide away. The V gene is TRBV5-1, the J gene TRBJ1-1; possibly TRBD1 for D (6 bases). Germline lookup yields CDR1 SGHRS and CDR2 YFSETQ. The CDR3 has 15 residues. V was shortened by 4 bases and J by 3 bases, with 16 bases between the two germline ends. CDR3 amino acids: CASSQLRGAHTEAFF. The CDR3 DNA is TGCGCCAGCAGCCAACTCCGGGGGGCCCACACTGAAGCTTTCTTT.

The chain uses TRBV4-1 and TRBJ1-1, with D perhaps TRBD1 (6 bases). The V and J ends lost 0 bases and 8 bases respectively, with 16 bases between them. From germline, CDR1 is MGHRA and CDR2 YSYEKL. The CDR3 is made up of 15 amino acids. The CDR3 here is CASSQESSDRREAFF. In DNA, the CDR3 is TGCGCCAGCAGCCAAGAAAGTTCGGACAGAAGGGAAGCTTTCTTT.

The chain is built from TRBV12-5 and TRBJ2-7, with a possible D match to TRBD1 (7 bases). This CDR3 spans 16 amino acids. CDR1 and CDR2 from the germline V gene are LGHNT and FRNRAP. V was cut by 4 bases and J by 0 bases, with 16 bases left in between. The CDR3 DNA reads TGTGCTAGTGGTTGGAACGCGGGGACAGCCTCCTACGAGCAGTACTTC. Translation: CASGWNAGTASYEQYF.

This clonotype occurred a few times. The chain couples TRBV6-1 to TRBJ2-3; D unclear. CDR3 length: 16 residues. CDR1 is MNHNS and CDR2 is SASEGT in the germline V gene. V shed 3 bases and J shed 2 bases, with 15 bases lying between them. The CDR3 DNA sequence: TGTGCCAGCAGTGAGTTGGCCAGTCCCCCCACAGATACGCAGTATTTT. Protein product: CASSELASPPTDTQYF.

There are many counts of this clonotype. The chain employs TRBV11-2 and TRBJ1-1; unclear D gene. Germline V lookup: CDR1 SGHAT, CDR2 FQNNGV. With 4 bases removed from V and 1 base from J, the gap between germline ends came to 7 bases. The CDR3 loop spans 13 amino acids. The CDR3 loop reads CASSSQPNTEAFF. In nucleotides, the CDR3 is TGTGCCAGCAGCTCCCAGCCGAACACTGAAGCTTTCTTT.

This clonotype has more than one count but fewer than ten. Written as DNA, the CDR3 is TGTGCCAGCAGTTACGATGGGTTAAGCGCAGCTTTCTTT. Translated, it gives CASSYDGLSAAFF. The V call is TRBV6-5, the J call TRBJ1-1; D is undetermined. Trimming stripped 2 bases from V and 10 bases from J, with 14 bases between. This CDR3 is built from 13 residues. Germline lookup yields CDR1 MNHEY and CDR2 SVGAGI.

V gene TRBV6-1 combines with J gene TRBJ1-1; the match to TRBD1 covers 8 bases. Per germline, CDR1 MNHNS and CDR2 SASEGT. The V and J ends lost 4 bases and 10 bases, in that order; junction bases with no gene match: 8. This CDR3 contains 13 residues. CDR3 residues: CASSVGQGRRAFF. CDR3 coding DNA: TGTGCCAGCAGTGTCGGACAGGGTCGGCGAGCTTTCTTT.

This clonotype was detected only a few times. The rearrangement uses TRBV30 and TRBJ2-2; perhaps TRBD2 as D (7 bases). CDR1 GTSNPN and CDR2 SVGIG come from the germline V gene (reference sequence). The CDR3 has 16 residues. V was shortened by 6 bases and J by 1 base, with 18 bases between the two germline ends. In DNA, the CDR3 is TGTGCCTGTCTAAAACGGGGGGCCTGGAACACCGGGGAGCTGTTTTTT. Translating gives CACLKRGAWNTGELFF.

In its sample, this clonotype was seen many times. The V call is TRBV15, the J call TRBJ1-5, with a possible D match to TRBD1 (5 bases). V shed 3 bases and J shed 1 base, with 10 bases lying between them. Germline V lookup: CDR1 LNHNV, CDR2 YYDKDF (reference sequence). This CDR3 is built from 15 residues. CDR3 nucleotides: TGTGCCACCAGCAGCGGGGACGAAAGCAATCAGCCCCAGCATTTT. Encoded protein: CATSSGDESNQPQHF.

This clonotype counts as medium-sized. The chain employs TRBV11-2 and TRBJ2-3; a weak D match, TRBD1 (6 bases). Looked up from germline, CDR1 is SGHAT and CDR2 is FQNNGV. The CDR3 is made up of 15 amino acids. V was clipped by 1 base and J by 4 bases, with 12 bases between them. CDR3 in DNA: TGTGCCAGCAGCTTAGTACAGGGTCCTCCAGATACGCAGTATTTT. Translated, it gives CASSLVQGPPDTQYF.

The CDR3: CASSDGDRDLDGYTF. CDR3 in DNA: TGTGCCAGCAGTGACGGGGACAGGGATCTCGATGGCTACACCTTC. The chain uses TRBV6-2 or TRBV6-3 and TRBJ1-2, with 9 bases fitting TRBD1. This CDR3 has 15 amino acids. With 5 bases clipped from V and 6 bases from J, the junction kept 10 bases outside the gene matches. The germline V gene has CDR1 MNHEY and CDR2 SVGEGT.

This clonotype has at least ten counts. The chain uses TRBV20-1 and TRBJ1-2; D remains unclear. Germline V gene sequence: CDR1 DFQATT, CDR2 SNEGSKA (reference sequence). The CDR3 contains 12 residues. V was clipped by 5 bases and J by 2 bases, with 9 bases between them. DNA for the CDR3: TGCAGTGCTTCAGTGAGGAACTATGGCTACACCTTC. Translated, it gives CSASVRNYGYTF.

The chain links TRBV3-1 to TRBJ2-1; the D is unclear. The CDR3 is 15 amino acids. Between the trimmed V and J ends, which lost 0 bases and 0 bases, there was a span of 6 bases. Germline V CDR1 and CDR2: LGHDT, YNNKEL (reference sequence). The CDR3 sequence: CASSQDPGSYNEQFF. The CDR3 DNA reads TGTGCCAGCAGCCAAGATCCGGGCTCCTACAATGAGCAGTTCTTC.

This clonotype was observed a handful of times. The chain couples TRBV5-1 to TRBJ2-2, with D perhaps TRBD1 (5 bases). Germline CDR1 and CDR2: SGHRS and YFSETQ. The V end lost 1 base, the J end lost 2 bases, and 9 bases lay between the germline ends. This CDR3 is 15 amino acids long. Here the CDR3 reads CASSLLQVNTGELFF. The DNA for the CDR3 is TGCGCCAGCAGCTTGTTACAGGTTAACACCGGGGAGCTGTTTTTT.

This clonotype has only a few counts. V is TRBV20-1 and J is TRBJ1-5; D is possibly TRBD1 (5 bases). V was clipped by 3 bases and J by 3 bases, with 15 bases between them. This CDR3 contains 15 residues. Germline V CDR1 and CDR2: DFQATT, SNEGSKA (reference sequence). The chain's CDR3 is CSARVQQGINQPQHF. In nucleotides, the CDR3 is TGCAGTGCTAGGGTTCAGCAGGGAATCAATCAGCCCCAGCATTTT.

V is TRBV6-6 and J is TRBJ2-5; tentative D call: TRBD1 (6 bases). This CDR3 has 16 amino acids. Germline lookup yields CDR1 MNHNY and CDR2 SVGAGI (reference sequence). Trimming cost V 8 bases and J 1 base, with 20 bases left between them. CDR3 sequence reads: CASAPNTRGSQETQYF. As DNA, the CDR3 is TGTGCCAGCGCTCCCAACACCAGGGGTTCCCAAGAGACCCAGTACTTC.

The chain combines TRBV6-1 with TRBJ2-1; D gene ambiguous. Trimming removed 2 bases from V and 0 bases from J, with 11 bases in between. The CDR3 is 16 residues long. Germline CDR1 MNHNS, CDR2 SASEGT. The CDR3 nucleotides read TGTGCCAGCAGTGAAAATTGGTTGGGCTCCTACAATGAGCAGTTCTTC. Encoded protein: CASSENWLGSYNEQFF.

At least ten counts were recorded for this clonotype. The CDR3 reads CASSLGTSYEQYF. The CDR3 DNA sequence: TGTGCCAGCAGTTTGGGGACTAGCTACGAGCAGTACTTC. The chain carries TRBV12-3 or TRBV12-4 and TRBJ2-7, with 8 bases identical to TRBD2. CDR3 size: 13 residues. Losses at the gene ends were 3 bases for V and 3 bases for J; bases not matched to a gene: 1.